This TCR beta chain stems from a study of control samples from healthy donors and cancer patients. The CDR3 is 14 amino acids. The germline V and J ends were trimmed by 4 bases and 3 bases, with 13 bases remaining between them. Germline values: CDR1 LNHDA, CDR2 SQIVND (reference sequence). Here immunoSEQ multiplex PCR was the method, and the copy in TCRdb shows in-frame clones only, minus some. Among some 94,000 clones listed, about 86% were seen once. The specimen was blood. This chain connects TRBV19 to TRBJ2-7; possible D gene TRBD1, 5 bases. This sequence originates from a woman aged 45-60 years in good health. The CDR3: CASSTTPRDYEQYF. DNA of the CDR3: TGTGCCAGTAGTACCACCCCCAGGGACTACGAGCAGTACTTC.